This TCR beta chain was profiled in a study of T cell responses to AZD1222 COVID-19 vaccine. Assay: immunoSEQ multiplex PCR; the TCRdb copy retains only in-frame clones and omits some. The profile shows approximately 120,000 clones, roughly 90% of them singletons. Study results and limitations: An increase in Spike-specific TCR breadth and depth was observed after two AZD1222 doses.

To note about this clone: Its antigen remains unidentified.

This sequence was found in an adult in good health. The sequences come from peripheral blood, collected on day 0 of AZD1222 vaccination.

In nucleotides, the CDR3 is TGTGCCAGCAGCCCCCGTTTCAGGGAAATTAATGAAAAACTGTTTTTT. Encoded protein: CASSPRFREINEKLFF. The genes are TRBV7-2 and TRBJ1-4, with D perhaps matching TRBD1 (5 bases). The CDR3 totals 16 residues. The germline V gene encodes CDR1 SGHTA and CDR2 FQGNSA. Trimming left V 5 bases short and J 4 bases short, with 17 bases between.